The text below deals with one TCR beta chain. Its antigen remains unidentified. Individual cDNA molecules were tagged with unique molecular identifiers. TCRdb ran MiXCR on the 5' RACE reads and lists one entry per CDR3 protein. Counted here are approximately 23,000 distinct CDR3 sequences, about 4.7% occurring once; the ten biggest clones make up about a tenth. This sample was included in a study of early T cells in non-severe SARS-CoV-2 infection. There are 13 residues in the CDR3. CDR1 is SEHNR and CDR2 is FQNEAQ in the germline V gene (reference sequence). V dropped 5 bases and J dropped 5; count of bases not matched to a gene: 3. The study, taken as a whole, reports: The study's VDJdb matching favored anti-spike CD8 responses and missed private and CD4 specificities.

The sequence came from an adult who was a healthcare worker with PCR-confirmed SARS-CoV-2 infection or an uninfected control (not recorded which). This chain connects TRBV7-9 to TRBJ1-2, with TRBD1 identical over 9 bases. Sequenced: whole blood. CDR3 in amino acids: CASSRGTGYGYTF. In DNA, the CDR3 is TGTGCCAGCAGCAGGGGGACAGGGTATGGCTACACCTTC.